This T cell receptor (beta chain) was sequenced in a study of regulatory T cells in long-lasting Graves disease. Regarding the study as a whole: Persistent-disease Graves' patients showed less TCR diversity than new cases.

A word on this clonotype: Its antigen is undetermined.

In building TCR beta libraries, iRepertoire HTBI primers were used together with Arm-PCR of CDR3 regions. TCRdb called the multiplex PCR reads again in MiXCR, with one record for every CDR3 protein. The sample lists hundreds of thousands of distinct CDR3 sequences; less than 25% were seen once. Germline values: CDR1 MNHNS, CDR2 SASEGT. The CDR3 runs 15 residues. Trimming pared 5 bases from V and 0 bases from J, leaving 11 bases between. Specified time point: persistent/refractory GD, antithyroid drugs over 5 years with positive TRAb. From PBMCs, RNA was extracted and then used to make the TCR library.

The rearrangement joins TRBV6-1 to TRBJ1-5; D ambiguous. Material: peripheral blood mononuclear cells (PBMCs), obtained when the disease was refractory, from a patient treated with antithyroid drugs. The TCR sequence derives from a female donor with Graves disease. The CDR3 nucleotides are TGTGCCAGCAGTCCGAGGAGAAATAGCAATCAGCCCCAGCATTTT. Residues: CASSPRRNSNQPQHF.